These T cell receptor beta chains were read from a single sample in a study of radiotherapy plus CTLA-4 blockade in lung cancer. Here immunoSEQ multiplex PCR was the method, and the copy in TCRdb shows in-frame clones only, minus some. The data contain roughly 57,000 clones, approximately 80% of them singletons. The sample consisted of peripheral blood, taken from a patient treated with radiotherapy plus ipilimumab. The receptors stem from a human donor with non-small cell lung cancer whose response to radiotherapy plus ipilimumab could not be evaluated. The CDR3 runs from the conserved cysteine through the conserved F or W. A D gene is named only where the DNA matches it firmly. Clone size appears in some rows only: once, few, many, or a class for an expanded clone.

-	-	TRBV28	TRBJ2-3	CASSLASRGLITDTQYF	TGTGCCAGCAGCCTAGCTTCTCGGGGACTGATCACAGATACGCAGTATTTT
-	TRBD1	TRBV11-2	TRBJ2-6	CASSYGTGASGANVLTF	TGTGCCAGCAGCTACGGGACAGGGGCCTCTGGGGCCAACGTCCTGACTTTC
-	TRBD1	TRBV7-2	TRBJ1-2	CASSLEDRPFYGYTF	TGTGCCAGCAGTTTAGAGGACAGGCCGTTCTATGGCTACACCTTC
few	-	TRBV4-3	TRBJ1-3	CASSQERTGGLNTIYF	TGCGCCAGCAGCCAAGAACGCACGGGGGGACTAAACACCATATATTTT
-	TRBD1	TRBV9	TRBJ1-6	CASSVDSEGAYNSPLHF	TGTGCCAGCAGCGTAGACTCAGAGGGGGCATATAATTCACCCCTCCACTTT
-	-	TRBV28	TRBJ1-2	CASSWTGTPYGYTF	TGTGCCAGCAGCTGGACCGGGACACCCTATGGCTACACCTTC
-	-	TRBV5-6	TRBJ2-1	CASSVGATTFYNEQFF	TGTGCCAGCAGCGTGGGGGCGACAACCTTCTACAATGAGCAGTTCTTC
-	TRBD1	TRBV5-4	TRBJ2-1	CASSTDRGSQQFF	TGTGCCAGCAGCACGGACAGGGGCTCTCAGCAGTTCTTC
-	TRBD2	TRBV2	TRBJ2-1	CASSESLLAGGSYNEQFF	TGTGCCAGCAGTGAATCGTTGCTAGCGGGGGGGTCCTACAATGAGCAGTTCTTC
-	TRBD1	TRBV4-1	TRBJ1-1	CASSPQGAQSTEAFF	TGCGCCAGCAGCCCCCAGGGGGCGCAGAGCACTGAAGCTTTCTTT
few	TRBD2	TRBV5-6	TRBJ2-3	CASSLVPSGSSTDTQYF	TGTGCCAGCAGCTTGGTCCCTAGCGGGAGTAGCACAGATACGCAGTATTTT
-	-	TRBV6-1	TRBJ1-5	CASRTADNQPQHF	TGTGCCAGCCGGACAGCGGATAATCAGCCCCAGCATTTT
-	-	TRBV11-2	TRBJ2-5	CASSLSGGQETQYF	TGTGCCAGCAGCCTTTCCGGGGGGCAGGAGACCCAGTACTTC
-	TRBD1	TRBV27	TRBJ2-7	CASSLGTGWKEYF	TGTGCCAGCAGTTTAGGGACAGGGTGGAAAGAGTACTTC
-	-	TRBV4-3	TRBJ2-5	CASSPEVFGGPSGETQYF	TGCGCCAGCAGCCCTGAGGTGTTCGGGGGGCCCTCGGGGGAGACCCAGTACTTC
-	-	TRBV6-5	TRBJ2-1	CASSPNRVSYNEQFF	TGTGCCAGCAGTCCCAACAGGGTTTCCTACAATGAGCAGTTCTTC
-	-	TRBV5-1	TRBJ2-2	CASSFLASSNTGELFF	TGCGCCAGCAGCTTTCTAGCGTCCTCGAACACCGGGGAGCTGTTTTTT
-	-	TRBV5-1	TRBJ2-7	CASSLYASSLYEQYF	TGCGCCAGCAGCTTGTATGCAAGCTCGCTCTACGAGCAGTACTTC
-	TRBD1	TRBV7-6	TRBJ2-1	CASSFPRGPYNEQFF	TGTGCCAGCAGCTTTCCAAGGGGGCCCTACAATGAGCAGTTCTTC
few	-	TRBV11-2	TRBJ1-6	CASNLGQYNSPLHF	TGTGCCAGCAACCTAGGACAGTATAATTCACCCCTCCACTTT
-	-	TRBV5-4	TRBJ2-1	CASSLRGSSYNEQFF	TGTGCCAGCAGCTTGCGGGGGTCCTCCTACAATGAGCAGTTCTTC
-	-	TRBV6-1	TRBJ1-1	CASSQGRGEAFF	TGTGCCAGCAGTCAGGGAAGGGGTGAAGCTTTCTTT
once	-	TRBV7-2	TRBJ2-7	CASSPTRAAYEQYF	TGTGCCAGCAGTCCTACCCGAGCGGCCTACGAGCAGTACTTC
-	-	TRBV18	TRBJ1-4	CASSPPGRGSNEKLFF	TGTGCCAGCTCACCACCCGGCCGGGGGAGTAATGAAAAACTGTTTTTT
-	-	TRBV29-1	TRBJ1-3	CSVLPSSGNTIYF	TGCAGCGTCCTGCCCAGCTCTGGAAACACCATATATTTT
-	TRBD1	TRBV29-1	TRBJ1-1	CSVEGTGGAPDTEAFF	TGCAGCGTTGAAGGGACAGGGGGCGCACCGGACACTGAAGCTTTCTTT
-	TRBD2	TRBV19	TRBJ2-2	CASTSAGARKAGELFF	TGTGCCAGTACCTCAGCGGGAGCGAGAAAAGCCGGGGAGCTGTTTTTT
few	-	TRBV7-6	TRBJ2-7	CASSVGGGGEQYF	TGTGCCAGCAGCGTAGGGGGGGGAGGCGAGCAGTACTTC
-	TRBD1	TRBV25-1	TRBJ1-6	CASNEGTGGSPLHF	TGTGCCAGCAACGAGGGGACAGGCGGGTCACCCCTCCACTTT
-	TRBD1	TRBV7-8	TRBJ1-1	CASSFDRGPEAFF	TGTGCCAGCAGCTTCGACAGGGGCCCTGAAGCTTTCTTT
-	-	TRBV10-1	TRBJ2-2	CASSETGRNTGELFF	TGCGCCAGCAGTGAGACAGGGAGGAACACCGGGGAGCTGTTTTTT
once	-	TRBV12-2	TRBJ2-7	CASRLRSLVHYEQYF	TGTGCAAGTCGCTTAAGGAGTTTGGTCCACTACGAGCAGTACTTC
-	-	TRBV7-9	TRBJ1-2	CASSLNRASNYGYTF	TGTGCCAGCAGCTTAAACAGGGCCTCTAACTATGGCTACACCTTC
-	TRBD2	TRBV14	TRBJ2-2	CASSQSRGLAVGELFF	TGTGCCAGCAGCCAATCGAGAGGACTAGCTGTCGGGGAGCTGTTTTTT
-	TRBD1	TRBV5-6	TRBJ2-7	CASSSPGTGREQYF	TGTGCCAGCAGCTCCCCCGGGACAGGGCGCGAGCAGTACTTC
-	TRBD1	TRBV7-2	TRBJ1-2	CASSPGTGVGYTF	TGTGCCAGCAGCCCCGGGACAGGGGTTGGCTACACCTTC
-	TRBD2	TRBV4-1	TRBJ2-1	CASSQDLGLSFYNEQFF	TGCGCCAGCAGCCAAGATTTGGGACTATCATTCTACAATGAGCAGTTCTTC
-	-	TRBV7-9	TRBJ1-5	CASSTSTEHQPQHF	TGTGCCAGCAGCACGTCGACAGAGCATCAGCCCCAGCATTTT
-	TRBD1	TRBV30	TRBJ2-2	CAWTSTGFGELFF	TGTGCCTGGACCTCGACAGGGTTCGGGGAGCTGTTTTTT
-	TRBD2	TRBV9	TRBJ2-3	CASSATLAGGFGISTDTQYF	TGTGCCAGCAGCGCCACACTAGCGGGGGGATTTGGCATTAGCACAGATACGCAGTATTTT
-	TRBD2	TRBV9	TRBJ2-1	CASSVGLPRGTKNEQFF	TGTGCCAGCAGCGTAGGACTCCCCCGGGGGACTAAAAATGAGCAGTTCTTC
-	TRBD2	TRBV10-3	TRBJ2-7	CAISDMAGGPLSSYEQYF	TGTGCCATCAGTGATATGGCGGGAGGGCCCCTAAGCTCCTACGAGCAGTACTTC
-	-	TRBV25-1	TRBJ2-5	CASSGHGRETQYF	TGTGCCAGCAGTGGGCATGGGAGGGAGACCCAGTACTTC
-	TRBD2	TRBV7-2	TRBJ2-2	CASSTQRLATSGNTGELFF	TGTGCCAGCAGCACGCAAAGGTTGGCGACTAGCGGGAACACCGGGGAGCTGTTTTTT
-	-	TRBV21-1	TRBJ1-2	CASSNSRPDSGPYGYTF	TGTGCCAGCAGCAATTCACGACCGGACAGCGGCCCCTATGGCTACACCTTC
few	-	TRBV5-5	TRBJ2-3	CASSTVRGTPTDTQYF	TGTGCCAGCAGCACCGTCCGGGGGACCCCCACAGATACGCAGTATTTT
-	-	TRBV19	TRBJ2-2	CATTGGVSNTGELFF	TGTGCCACTACAGGAGGGGTATCCAACACCGGGGAGCTGTTTTTT
-	TRBD2	TRBV25-1	TRBJ2-4	CASSDTSGMEYIQYF	TGTGCCAGCAGTGATACTAGCGGGATGGAGTACATTCAGTACTTC
-	TRBD1	TRBV5-1	TRBJ2-5	CASRNTGTVEETQYF	TGCGCCAGCAGGAACACAGGGACAGTCGAAGAGACCCAGTACTTC
-	TRBD1	TRBV29-1	TRBJ2-3	CSVFADRAADTQYF	TGCAGCGTCTTCGCGGACAGGGCGGCAGATACGCAGTATTTT
-	-	TRBV7-2	TRBJ2-3	CASSLAATDTQYF	TGTGCCAGCAGCTTAGCGGCTACAGATACGCAGTATTTT
-	TRBD1	TRBV18	TRBJ2-2	CASSPTLTGAGELFF	TGTGCCAGCTCACCAACTCTGACAGGGGCCGGGGAGCTGTTTTTT
-	-	TRBV15	TRBJ2-1	CATRARQGQYEQFF	TGTGCCACCAGGGCACGGCAGGGACAATATGAGCAGTTCTTC